The 26 T cell receptor beta chains reported below all come from one sample, sequenced in a study of T-cell reconstitution after alpha-beta-depleted transplantation in children (dated by TCRdb to the mid-2010s). To prepare the library, PCR was applied. The listed sequencing device is Illumina HiSeq 2500. TCR library preparation used molecular barcoding, with unique molecular identifiers applied to normalize quantification of the TCRbeta repertoire. TCRdb redid the processing of the public reads, applying fastp at Q25 and MiXCR, and retained in-frame beta chains. Rows with one shared CDR3 protein collapse into an entry with the most common genes and DNA. The sample table shows approximately 640,000 distinct CDR3 sequences, and roughly 17% are seen once. The ten largest clones represent under 1.2% of the sample. Sequenced material: PBMCs from the stem cell graft donor, taken from the stem cell graft. These TCRs come from a human donor who donated a stem cell graft to a child with acute myeloid leukemia.

This clonotype appeared many times. V gene TRBV25-1 combines with J gene TRBJ2-5; the D gene could be TRBD1 or TRBD2 (5 bases each). Germline values: CDR1 MGHDK, CDR2 SYGVNS. Trimming stripped 6 bases from V and 3 bases from J, with 14 bases between. The CDR3 runs to 14 residues. CDR3 loop: CASSGSGTKETQYF. The DNA for the CDR3 is TGTGCCAGCAGCGGATCCGGGACCAAAGAGACCCAGTACTTC.

This clonotype has a count of ten or more. The chain combines TRBV7-2 with TRBJ2-1, with 7 bases lining up with TRBD1. Germline V CDR1 and CDR2: SGHTA, FQGNSA. The CDR3 sequence is 16 residues long. V gave up 3 bases and J gave up 2 bases; unmatched junction bases: 7. The CDR3 protein is CASSFEGAIPYNEQFF. The CDR3 DNA sequence: TGTGCCAGCAGCTTTGAGGGGGCCATCCCCTACAATGAGCAGTTCTTC.

This clonotype was observed many times. The gene calls are TRBV7-2 and TRBJ1-6, with 7 bases identical to TRBD1. CDR1 is SGHTA, CDR2 FQGNSA, per germline. This CDR3 is 14 amino acids long. The trim removed 5 bases at V and 9 bases at J, leaving 7 bases unmatched. Here the CDR3 reads CASSPDRHSSPLHF. Written as DNA, the CDR3 is TGTGCCAGCAGCCCGGACAGGCACTCTTCACCCCTCCACTTT.

The V and J genes are TRBV7-2 and TRBJ2-7; D gene unclear. V lost 2 bases to trimming and J lost 2 bases, with 7 bases between them. The length of the CDR3 is 13 residues. The germline gives CDR1 SGHTA, CDR2 FQGNSA. CDR3 sequence reads: CASSLWDPYEQYF. The CDR3 nucleotides are TGTGCCAGCAGCTTATGGGATCCCTACGAGCAGTACTTC.

This clonotype was counted at least ten times. The chain recombines TRBV20-1 with TRBJ2-3, with D maybe TRBD1 (6 bases). V lost 6 bases to trimming and J lost 7 bases, with 14 bases between them. The CDR3 consists of 12 residues. Germline CDR1 is DFQATT and CDR2 is SNEGSKA (reference sequence). CDR3 DNA sequence: TGCAGTGCCCCCGACAGGAAGCATACGCAGTATTTT. It specifies CSAPDRKHTQYF.

V gene TRBV29-1 combines with J gene TRBJ2-3; perhaps TRBD1 as D (6 bases). This CDR3 has 13 amino acids. V shed 4 bases and J shed 6 bases, with 14 bases lying between them. In germline, CDR1 is SQVTM, CDR2 ANQGSEA. CDR3 sequence (DNA): TGCAGCGTTGTGACAGGACCTGGGGATACGCAGTATTTT. This gives the protein CSVVTGPGDTQYF.

This clonotype showed up many times. CDR3 in DNA: TGCGCCAGCAGCTTCGCCCCGGGACCGAACACTGAAGCTTTCTTT. Translated, it gives CASSFAPGPNTEAFF. V gene TRBV5-1 combines with J gene TRBJ1-1; tentative D call: TRBD1 (5 bases). The CDR3 is 15 residues long. With 2 bases removed from V and 1 base from J, the gap between germline ends came to 12 bases. CDR1 is SGHRS, CDR2 YFSETQ, per germline.

This clonotype was picked up a small number of times. The V gene is TRBV12-3 or TRBV12-4, the J gene TRBJ1-1; D is unresolved. The CDR3 extends over 15 amino acids. The ends were cut back, 4 bases at V and 0 bases at J, with 12 bases in the middle. CDR3 sequence: CASSSWTPVNTEAFF. The DNA for the CDR3 is TGTGCCAGCAGTTCGTGGACCCCCGTGAACACTGAAGCTTTCTTT.

The chain employs TRBV9 and TRBJ2-2; 8 nucleotides match TRBD2. J gave up 2 bases and V 0 bases, and 3 bases lay outside the gene matches. The germline CDR1 and CDR2 sequences are SGDLS and YYNGEE. The CDR3 has 16 amino acids. Here the CDR3 DNA reads TGTGCCAGCAGCGTAGTTGGACTAGCAAACACCGGGGAGCTGTTTTTT. As protein: CASSVVGLANTGELFF.

This clonotype was seen repeatedly, ten times or more. The gene calls are TRBV10-3 and TRBJ2-7; D gene uncertain. The germline CDR1 and CDR2 sequences are ENHRY and SYGVKD. CDR3 size: 12 residues. Trimming cost V 7 bases and J 0 bases, with 7 bases left between them. CDR3 loop: CAIMADSYEQYV. As DNA, the CDR3 is TGTGCCATCATGGCTGACTCCTACGAGCAGTACGTC.

This clonotype occurred a few times. V gene TRBV15 combines with J gene TRBJ1-1, with 9 bases matching TRBD1. V lost 5 bases to trimming and J lost 4 bases; unmatched junction nucleotides: 5. Germline V gene sequence: CDR1 LNHNV, CDR2 YYDKDF (reference sequence). The CDR3 runs to 14 residues. This CDR3 reads CATSARTGVTEAFF. As DNA, the CDR3 is TGTGCCACCAGCGCCCGGACAGGGGTCACTGAAGCTTTCTTT.

In its sample, this clonotype was seen a few times. This CDR3 is CASSREISGANVLTF. DNA of the CDR3: TGCGCCAGCAGCAGAGAGATCTCTGGGGCCAACGTCCTGACTTTC. The genes are TRBV5-1 and TRBJ2-6; the D is unclear. This CDR3 is built from 15 residues. V lost 4 bases and J lost 0, with 8 bases in between. The germline V gene encodes CDR1 SGHRS and CDR2 YFSETQ.

The chain uses TRBV5-1 and TRBJ2-5, with 10 bases lining up with TRBD1. The CDR3 covers 14 residues. V shed 3 bases, J shed 2 bases, and the junction held 1 base outside the gene matches. The germline CDR1 and CDR2 sequences are SGHRS and YFSETQ. This CDR3 is CASSWTGGQETQYF. DNA of the CDR3: TGCGCCAGCAGCTGGACAGGGGGACAAGAGACCCAGTACTTC.

This clonotype showed up many times. V and J are TRBV15 and TRBJ2-1, with D tentatively TRBD2 (6 bases). CDR3 length: 16 residues. V lost 4 bases and J lost 4, with 17 bases in between. Looked up from germline, CDR1 is LNHNV and CDR2 is YYDKDF (reference sequence). CDR3 sequence reads: CATSILLGGIYNEQFF. The CDR3 DNA sequence: TGTGCCACCAGCATCTTATTGGGGGGAATATACAATGAGCAGTTCTTC.

The V gene is TRBV12-3 or TRBV12-4, the J gene TRBJ2-7; possibly TRBD2 for D (6 bases). The V and J ends lost 7 bases and 7 bases respectively, with 20 bases between them. CDR3 length: 14 residues. The CDR3, as DNA: TGTGCCAGCAATCTGGGCGGACCCGCGGGGGAGCAGTACTTC. It specifies CASNLGGPAGEQYF.

This clonotype was counted ten times or more. The gene calls are TRBV20-1 and TRBJ2-1; TRBD2 agrees at 11 bases. With 0 bases clipped from V and 7 bases from J, the junction kept 8 bases outside the gene matches. Germline V CDR1 and CDR2: DFQATT, SNEGSKA (reference sequence). The CDR3 runs to 16 residues. For the CDR3, the DNA is TGCAGTGCTAGAGACTTAGCGGGGGGGCCGGGGAATGAGCAGTTCTTC. Its translation: CSARDLAGGPGNEQFF.

This chain joins TRBV4-1 and TRBJ1-5; the D gene is possibly TRBD1 (6 bases). This CDR3 is 15 amino acids long. Trimming cost V 5 bases and J 7 bases, with 18 bases left between them. Germline V gives CDR1 MGHRA, CDR2 YSYEKL. This CDR3 is CASSEQGMPGQPQHF. CDR3 bases: TGCGCCAGCAGCGAACAGGGTATGCCAGGCCAGCCCCAGCATTTT.

This clonotype was observed many times. The chain combines TRBV20-1 with TRBJ2-7, with D unresolved. V dropped 1 base and J dropped 4 bases, with 11 bases sitting between them. The CDR3 extends over 13 amino acids. Looked up from germline, CDR1 is DFQATT and CDR2 is SNEGSKA (reference sequence). In DNA form, the CDR3 reads TGCAGTGCTAGAGGACCCGATTTGTACGAGCAGTACTTC. Translated: CSARGPDLYEQYF.

This clonotype was detected many times. This sequence joins TRBV10-3 and TRBJ2-2; TRBD1 matches at 8 bases. Germline V gene sequence: CDR1 ENHRY, CDR2 SYGVKD. The junction had 7 bases not matched to a gene; V was cut back by 3 bases and J by 4 bases. The length of the CDR3 is 16 residues. The CDR3 sequence is CAISESGTGLTGELFF. CDR3 coding DNA: TGTGCCATCAGTGAATCCGGGACAGGCCTCACCGGGGAGCTGTTTTTT.

This rearrangement joins TRBV7-2 to TRBJ2-2, with 8 bases fitting TRBD1. Germline CDR1 reads SGHTA; CDR2 reads FQGNSA. V shed 5 bases and J 0 bases; nucleotides not matched to a gene: 11. The CDR3 totals 18 residues. CDR3 in DNA: TGTGCCAGCAGCGTAGGGCTTAGACAGGGGACGAACACCGGGGAGCTGTTTTTT. Its protein product is CASSVGLRQGTNTGELFF.

This clonotype was counted ten times or more. This chain links TRBV7-2 with TRBJ2-5; 7 positions match TRBD1. V shed 5 bases, J shed 5 bases, and the junction held 14 bases outside the gene matches. The CDR3 spans 16 residues. Germline CDR1 and CDR2: SGHTA and FQGNSA. CDR3 in DNA: TGTGCCAGCAGCCCCAGACCGACAGGGCTTGGCGAGACCCAGTACTTC. The encoded protein is CASSPRPTGLGETQYF. The variable domain in full, with the rest retrieved from reference TRBV7-2 and TRBJ2-5, is GAGVSQSPSNKVTEKGKDVELRCDPISGHTALYWYRQSLGQGLEFLIYFQGNSAPDKSGLPSDRFSAERTGGSVSTLTIQRTQQEDSAVYLCASSPRPTGLGETQYFGPGTRLLVL.

In this sample, this clonotype turned up a few times. This chain uses TRBV12-3 or TRBV12-4 with TRBJ1-2; D is undetermined. Trimming left V 1 base short and J 2 bases short, with 11 bases between. The CDR3 runs 15 residues. CDR3 in DNA: TGTGCCAGCAGTTTAGGCCCCCTCGGGAACTATGGCTACACCTTC. Translated, it gives CASSLGPLGNYGYTF.

The chain carries TRBV4-3 and TRBJ1-1; D remains unclear. V lost 1 base and J 3 bases, leaving 12 bases between the germline ends. Germline V gene data show CDR1 as LGHNA and CDR2 as YSLEER. The CDR3 has 15 amino acids. The CDR3 region has the DNA TGCGCCAGCAGCCAAGGTCTATTTGGGGACACTGAAGCTTTCTTT. It encodes CASSQGLFGDTEAFF.

The chain uses TRBV28 and TRBJ2-7, with D perhaps being TRBD1 or TRBD2 (6 bases each). The CDR3 loop spans 16 amino acids. Looked up from germline, CDR1 is MDHEN and CDR2 is SYDVKM. V was clipped by 5 bases and J by 5 bases, with 22 bases between them. The DNA for the CDR3 is TGTGCCAGCAGTCCTGTCCGGGGGCAGCCTAGCGACGAGCAGTACGTC. The encoded protein is CASSPVRGQPSDEQYV.

This clonotype was seen ten or more times. This chain uses TRBV20-1 with TRBJ2-1; TRBD2 matches at 12 bases. Germline lookup yields CDR1 DFQATT and CDR2 SNEGSKA (reference sequence). V dropped 3 bases and J dropped 2; count of bases not matched to a gene: 11. This CDR3 comprises 18 residues. This CDR3 is CSASRTSGGYEPYNEQFF. DNA for the CDR3: TGCAGTGCTAGTCGAACTAGCGGGGGGTATGAACCCTACAATGAGCAGTTCTTC.

This clonotype appeared many times. This chain connects TRBV10-1 to TRBJ1-1, with D tentatively TRBD1 (6 bases). Trimming removed 6 bases from V and 0 bases from J, with 11 bases in between. Germline loops: CDR1 WNHNN, CDR2 SYGVQD (reference sequence). The CDR3 spans 14 residues. In nucleotides, the CDR3 is TGCGCCAGCAGCCGGGACACCTTGAACACTGAAGCTTTCTTT. Protein sequence: CASSRDTLNTEAFF.